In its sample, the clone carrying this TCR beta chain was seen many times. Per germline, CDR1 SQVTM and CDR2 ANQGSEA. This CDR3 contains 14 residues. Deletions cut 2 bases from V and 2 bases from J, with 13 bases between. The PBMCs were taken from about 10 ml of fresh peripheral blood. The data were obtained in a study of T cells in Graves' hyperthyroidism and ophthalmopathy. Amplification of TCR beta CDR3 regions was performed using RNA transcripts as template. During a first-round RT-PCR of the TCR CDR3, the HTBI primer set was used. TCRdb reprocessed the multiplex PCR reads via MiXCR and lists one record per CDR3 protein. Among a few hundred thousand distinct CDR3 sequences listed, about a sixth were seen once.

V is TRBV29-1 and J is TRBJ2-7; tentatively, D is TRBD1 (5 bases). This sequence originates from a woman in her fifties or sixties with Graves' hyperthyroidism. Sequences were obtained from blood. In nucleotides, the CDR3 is TGCAGCGTTGAAAGGCCAGGGATCCCCTACGAGCAGTACTTC. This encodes CSVERPGIPYEQYF.